Below are 7 T cell receptor beta chains sequenced from a single sample in a study of somatic mutations in cytotoxic T cells in rheumatoid arthritis. Clones were read by immunoSEQ multiplex PCR, and TCRdb kept only the in-frame ones, dropping some. Of 19,000 or so clones listed, around four fifths are singletons. The specimen was CD8+ T cells sorted from blood. These receptors were collected from a young man with rheumatoid arthritis.

The V call is TRBV28, the J call TRBJ2-3, with 7 positions matching TRBD2. With V trimmed by 7 bases and J by 3 bases, 10 bases remained unmatched. The CDR3 has 15 residues. CDR1 and CDR2 from the germline V gene are MDHEN and SYDVKM. The CDR3: CASNSYRRGTDTQYF. The CDR3 DNA reads TGTGCCAGCAATTCATACAGGCGGGGGACAGATACGCAGTATTTT. The variable domain in full, with the rest retrieved from reference TRBV28 and TRBJ2-3, is DVKVTQSSRYLVKRTGEKVFLECVQDMDHENMFWYRQDPGLGLRLIYFSYDVKMKEKGDIPEGYSVSREKKERFSLILESASTNQTSMYLCASNSYRRGTDTQYFGPGTRLTVL.

The rearrangement uses TRBV13 and TRBJ2-7; perhaps D is TRBD1 or TRBD2 (5 bases each). From germline, CDR1 is PRHDT and CDR2 FYEKMQ (reference sequence). The CDR3 extends over 14 amino acids. Trimming took off 1 base at V and 9 bases at J, with 16 bases between the two ends. CDR3 sequence (DNA): TGTGCCAGCAGCTTAGAACTGGGGGTCCGGGCGCAGTACTTC. Amino acid sequence: CASSLELGVRAQYF.

The chain employs TRBV27 and TRBJ1-4; tentative D call: TRBD1 (5 bases). The V end lost 3 bases, the J end lost 6 bases, and 8 bases lay between the germline ends. The germline CDR1 and CDR2 sequences are MNHEY and SMNVEV (reference sequence). The CDR3 runs 13 residues. This CDR3 reads CASSFRGDEKLFF. In nucleotides, the CDR3 is TGTGCCAGCAGTTTTCGGGGGGATGAAAAACTGTTTTTT.

This clone was recorded only once. This rearrangement joins TRBV2 to TRBJ2-3; 9 nucleotides line up with TRBD2. Unmatched junction bases numbered 17, after V lost 7 bases and J lost 0 bases. CDR1 and CDR2 (germline): SNHLY, FYNNEI. The CDR3 is 19 residues long. The CDR3 DNA reads TGTGCCAGCACCGTACAAGGTGGTAGCGGGGGCCCAAGCACAGATACGCAGTATTTT. Translation: CASTVQGGSGGPSTDTQYF.

The V and J genes are TRBV6-6 and TRBJ2-7, with 8 nucleotides matching TRBD2. Germline lookup yields CDR1 MNHNY and CDR2 SVGAGI (reference sequence). CDR3 length: 14 residues. V lost 5 bases and J lost 1; bases outside the gene matches: 4. The chain's CDR3 is CASSPRGGSYEQYF. The DNA of the CDR3 is TGTGCCAGCAGTCCCCGGGGGGGATCCTACGAGCAGTACTTC.

The rearrangement uses TRBV6-6 and TRBJ2-7; 7 nucleotides line up with TRBD1. The CDR3 length is 15 residues. Losses at the gene ends were 7 bases for V and 4 bases for J; bases not matched to a gene: 13. Germline V CDR1 and CDR2: MNHNY, SVGAGI (reference sequence). This CDR3 is CASTLNDRVGYEQYF. Written as DNA, the CDR3 is TGTGCCAGCACCCTGAATGACAGGGTTGGATACGAGCAGTACTTC.

The chain is built from TRBV7-2 and TRBJ2-1, with 10 bases aligning to TRBD1. The CDR3 runs to 15 residues. Germline CDR1 reads SGHTA; CDR2 reads FQGNSA. V gave up 4 bases and J gave up 8 bases; unmatched junction bases: 8. In DNA, the CDR3 is TGTGCCAGCAGCTCTACGGAGACAGGGGGCTATGAGCAGTTCTTC. Protein product: CASSSTETGGYEQFF.